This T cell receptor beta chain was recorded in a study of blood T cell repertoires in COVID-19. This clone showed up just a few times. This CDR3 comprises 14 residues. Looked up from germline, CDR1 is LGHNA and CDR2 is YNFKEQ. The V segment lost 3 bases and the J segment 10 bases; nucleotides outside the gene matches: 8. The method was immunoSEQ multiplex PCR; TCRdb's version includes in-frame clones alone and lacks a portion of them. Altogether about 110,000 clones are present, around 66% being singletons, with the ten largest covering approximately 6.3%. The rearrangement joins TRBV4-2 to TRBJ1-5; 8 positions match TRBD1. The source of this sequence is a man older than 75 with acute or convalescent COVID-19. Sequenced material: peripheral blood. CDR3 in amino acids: CASSHGTGNEPQHF. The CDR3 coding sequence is TGTGCCAGCAGCCATGGGACAGGAAATGAACCCCAGCATTTT.